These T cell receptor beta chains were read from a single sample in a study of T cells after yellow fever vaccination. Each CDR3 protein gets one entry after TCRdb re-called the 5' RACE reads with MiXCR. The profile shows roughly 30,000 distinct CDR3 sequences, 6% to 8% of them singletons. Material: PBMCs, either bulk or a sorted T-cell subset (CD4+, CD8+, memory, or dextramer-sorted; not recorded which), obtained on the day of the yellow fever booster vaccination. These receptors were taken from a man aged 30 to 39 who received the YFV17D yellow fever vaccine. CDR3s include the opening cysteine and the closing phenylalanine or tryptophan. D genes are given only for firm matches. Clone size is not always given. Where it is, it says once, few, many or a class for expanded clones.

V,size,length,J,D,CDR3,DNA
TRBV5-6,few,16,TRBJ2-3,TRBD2,CASSLVSGAFGDTQYF,TGTGCCAGCAGCTTGGTTAGCGGGGCCTTCGGGGATACGCAGTATTTT
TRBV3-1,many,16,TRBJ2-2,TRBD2,CASSQAGLANTGELFF,TGTGCCAGCAGCCAAGCCGGACTAGCGAACACCGGGGAGCTGTTTTTT
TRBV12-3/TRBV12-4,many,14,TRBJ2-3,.,CASSFGTSTDTQYF,TGTGCCAGCAGTTTCGGAACTAGCACAGATACGCAGTATTTT
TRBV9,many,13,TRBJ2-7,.,CASSVDGAGEQYF,TGTGCCAGCAGCGTAGACGGGGCCGGGGAGCAGTACTTC
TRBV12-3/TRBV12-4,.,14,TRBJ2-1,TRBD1,CASSPGQGAGEQFF,TGTGCCAGCAGCCCAGGACAGGGGGCGGGTGAGCAGTTCTTC
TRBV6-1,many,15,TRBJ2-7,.,CASSEAIGRLGEQYF,TGTGCCAGCAGTGAAGCTATTGGACGGTTGGGCGAGCAGTACTTC
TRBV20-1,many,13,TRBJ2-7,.,CSALTLGGYEQYF,TGCAGTGCCCTCACACTAGGGGGCTACGAGCAGTACTTC
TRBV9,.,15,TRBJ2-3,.,CASSVGAAWTDTQYF,TGTGCCAGCAGCGTAGGAGCGGCGTGGACAGATACGCAGTATTTT
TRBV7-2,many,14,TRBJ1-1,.,CASSLRTANTEAFF,TGTGCCAGCAGCTTAAGGACAGCGAACACTGAAGCTTTCTTT
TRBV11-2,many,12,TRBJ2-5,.,CASSTASPDQYF,TGTGCCAGCAGCACCGCTTCCCCGGACCAGTACTTC
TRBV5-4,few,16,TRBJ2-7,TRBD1,CASSSGGAYSSYEQYF,TGTGCCAGCAGCTCAGGGGGCGCCTATAGCTCCTACGAGCAGTACTTC
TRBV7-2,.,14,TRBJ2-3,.,CASSLMRVTDTQYF,TGTGCCAGCAGCTTGATGAGGGTCACAGATACGCAGTATTTT
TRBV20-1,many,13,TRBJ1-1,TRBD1,CSARTGLVPEAFF,TGCAGTGCGCGGACAGGGTTGGTGCCTGAAGCTTTCTTT
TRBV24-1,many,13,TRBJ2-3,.,CATSDPDRSTQYF,TGTGCCACCAGTGATCCGGACAGAAGTACGCAGTATTTT
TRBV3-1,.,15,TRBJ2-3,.,CASSKQVPWTDTQYF,TGTGCCTCCTCCAAGCAGGTCCCTTGGACAGATACGCAGTATTTT
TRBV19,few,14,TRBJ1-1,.,CASSTLRDYTEAFF,TGTGCCAGTAGTACCCTCAGGGACTACACTGAAGCTTTCTTT
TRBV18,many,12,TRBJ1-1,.,CASSQQGIEAFF,TGTGCCAGCTCGCAACAGGGAATTGAAGCTTTCTTT
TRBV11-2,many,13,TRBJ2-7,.,CASKLSRAYEQYF,TGTGCCAGTAAACTATCGCGGGCCTACGAGCAGTACTTC
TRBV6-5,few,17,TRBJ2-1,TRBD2,CASSYSGLAGIYNEQFF,TGTGCCAGCAGTTACTCAGGGTTAGCGGGAATCTACAATGAGCAGTTCTTC
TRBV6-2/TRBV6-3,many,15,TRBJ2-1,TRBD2,CASSRSRERVNEQFF,TGTGCCAGCAGCCGATCGCGGGAGAGGGTCAATGAGCAGTTCTTC
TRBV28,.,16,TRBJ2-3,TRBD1,CASSSHRGFYTDTQYF,TGTGCCAGCAGTTCTCACAGGGGGTTTTACACAGATACGCAGTATTTT
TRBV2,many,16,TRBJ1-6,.,CASSDWPSGRNSPLHF,TGTGCCAGCAGCGATTGGCCCTCAGGGAGGAATTCACCCCTCCACTTT
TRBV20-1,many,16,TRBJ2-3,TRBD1,CSAEPGQATTTDTQYF,TGCAGTGCTGAACCGGGACAGGCAACCACCACAGATACGCAGTATTTT
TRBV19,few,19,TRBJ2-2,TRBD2,CASSMASGEWGLDTGELFF,TGTGCCAGTAGTATGGCTAGCGGTGAATGGGGGTTGGACACCGGGGAGCTGTTTTTT
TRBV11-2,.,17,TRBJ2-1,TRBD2,CASSLNPSGRVQGEQFF,TGTGCCAGCAGCTTAAATCCTAGCGGGAGGGTACAAGGTGAGCAGTTCTTC
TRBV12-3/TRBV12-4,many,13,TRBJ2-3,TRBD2,CATSSGRADTQYF,TGTGCCACCTCTAGCGGGAGGGCAGATACGCAGTATTTT
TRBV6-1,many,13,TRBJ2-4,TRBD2,CATFGGGENIQYF,TGTGCCACCTTCGGGGGGGGCGAAAACATTCAGTACTTC
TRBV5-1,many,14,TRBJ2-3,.,CASRSTLDTDTQYF,TGCGCCAGCAGAAGCACTCTAGACACAGATACGCAGTATTTT
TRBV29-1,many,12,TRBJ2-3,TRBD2,CSVEGGGDTQYF,TGCAGCGTTGAAGGGGGGGGAGATACGCAGTATTTT
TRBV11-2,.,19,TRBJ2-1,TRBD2,CASSRTSGTGGWAYNEQFF,TGTGCCAGCAGCCGGACTAGCGGGACAGGAGGATGGGCCTACAATGAGCAGTTCTTC
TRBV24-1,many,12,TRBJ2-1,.,CATSDFGREQFF,TGTGCCACCAGTGATTTCGGTCGTGAGCAGTTCTTC
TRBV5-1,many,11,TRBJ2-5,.,CASSLEETQYF,TGCGCCAGCAGCTTGGAGGAGACCCAGTACTTC
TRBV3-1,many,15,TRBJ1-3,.,CASSRQGTSGNTIYF,TGTGCCAGCAGCCGTCAGGGCACCTCTGGAAACACCATATATTTT
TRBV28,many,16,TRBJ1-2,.,CASSYPRDMFPYGYTF,TGTGCCAGCAGTTACCCCCGGGACATGTTCCCCTATGGCTACACCTTC
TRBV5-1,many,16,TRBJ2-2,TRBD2,CASSWGGTSGTGELFF,TGCGCCAGCAGCTGGGGAGGGACTAGTGGCACCGGGGAGCTGTTTTTT
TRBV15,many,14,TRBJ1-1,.,CATSRSDRNTEAFF,TGTGCCACCAGCAGATCAGATCGGAACACTGAAGCTTTCTTT
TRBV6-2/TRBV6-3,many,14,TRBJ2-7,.,CASSRLGDQDEQYF,TGTGCCAGCAGCCGTTTAGGGGATCAAGACGAGCAGTACTTC
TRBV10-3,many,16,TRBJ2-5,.,CAISDGDRSRQETQYF,TGTGCCATCAGTGACGGCGACAGGTCCCGCCAAGAGACCCAGTACTTC
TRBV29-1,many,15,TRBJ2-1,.,CSHSGRGQDHNEQFF,TGCAGCCACTCGGGGAGGGGACAGGATCACAATGAGCAGTTCTTC
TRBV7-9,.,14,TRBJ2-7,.,CASSLGLRAYEQYF,TGTGCCAGCAGCTTAGGGTTGCGGGCCTACGAGCAGTACTTC
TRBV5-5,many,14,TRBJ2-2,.,CASSLASNTGELFF,TGTGCCAGCAGCTTGGCATCGAACACCGGGGAGCTGTTTTTT
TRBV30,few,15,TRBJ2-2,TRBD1,CAWSGGQGDTGELFF,TGTGCCTGGAGTGGTGGACAGGGGGATACCGGGGAGCTGTTTTTT
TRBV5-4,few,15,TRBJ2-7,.,CASSLGAGPQGEQYF,TGTGCCAGCAGCTTGGGGGCAGGGCCGCAAGGCGAGCAGTACTTC
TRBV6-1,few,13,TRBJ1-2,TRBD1,CASRGDRAYGYTF,TGTGCCAGCAGGGGCGACAGGGCGTATGGCTACACCTTC
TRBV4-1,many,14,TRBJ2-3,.,CASSLDQPGDTQYF,TGCGCCAGCAGCCTAGACCAACCCGGAGATACGCAGTATTTT
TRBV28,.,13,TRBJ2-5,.,CASSQQGVGTQYF,TGTGCCAGCAGCCAACAGGGTGTGGGGACCCAGTACTTC
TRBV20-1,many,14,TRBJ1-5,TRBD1,CSASRQGRNQPQHF,TGCAGTGCTAGTAGACAGGGCCGGAATCAGCCCCAGCATTTT
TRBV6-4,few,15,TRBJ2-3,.,CASSDSSGHTDTQYF,TGTGCCAGCAGTGACTCGTCGGGACATACAGATACGCAGTATTTT
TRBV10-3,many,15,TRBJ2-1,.,CAISAQEGGYNEQFF,TGTGCCATCAGTGCCCAGGAGGGAGGTTACAATGAGCAGTTCTTC
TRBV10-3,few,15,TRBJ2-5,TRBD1,CAISEWDRGQETQYF,TGTGCCATCAGTGAGTGGGACAGGGGACAAGAGACCCAGTACTTC
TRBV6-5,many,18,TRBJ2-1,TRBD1,CASSSPRDRGFGYNEQFF,TGTGCCAGCAGTTCCCCGAGGGACAGGGGTTTCGGGTACAATGAGCAGTTCTTC
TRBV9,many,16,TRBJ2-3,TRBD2,CASSVLAGGSKDTQYF,TGTGCCAGCAGCGTTCTAGCGGGAGGGAGTAAGGATACGCAGTATTTT